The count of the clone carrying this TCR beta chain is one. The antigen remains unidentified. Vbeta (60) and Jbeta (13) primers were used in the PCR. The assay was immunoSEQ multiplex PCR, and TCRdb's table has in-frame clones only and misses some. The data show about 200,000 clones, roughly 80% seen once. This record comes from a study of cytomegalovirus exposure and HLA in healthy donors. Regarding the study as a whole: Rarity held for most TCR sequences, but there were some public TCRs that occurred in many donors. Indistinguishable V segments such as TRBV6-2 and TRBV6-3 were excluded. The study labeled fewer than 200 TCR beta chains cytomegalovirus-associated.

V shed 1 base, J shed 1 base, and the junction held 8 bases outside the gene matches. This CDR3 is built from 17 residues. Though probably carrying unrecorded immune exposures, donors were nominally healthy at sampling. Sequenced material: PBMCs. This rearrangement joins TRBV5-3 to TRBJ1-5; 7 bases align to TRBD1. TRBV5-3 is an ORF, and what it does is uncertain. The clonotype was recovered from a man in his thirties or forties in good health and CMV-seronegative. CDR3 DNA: TGTGCCAGAAGCTTGAACGATCGGACAGGAAGCAATCAGCCCCAGCATTTT. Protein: CARSLNDRTGSNQPQHF.